This T cell receptor (beta chain) is drawn from a study of post-analysis software for immune sequencing data. The wider study: There were relapsing-remitting, secondary progressive and progressive-relapsing multiple sclerosis among the disease courses included. Study-wide points: There were roughly 5 TRBV segments more frequent in patients than controls, and TRBV5-6, TRBV5-1 and TRBV20-1 were among them. Pronounced co-clustering by F measure was evident among identically batched samples. Normalized Chao1 diversity was significantly reduced in patients versus controls.

cDNA libraries for TCR beta contained unique molecular identifiers. There were about 0.85 to 10 million T cells, and about 540,000 cDNA molecules came from them. MiXCR was run by TCRdb on the PCR reads, yielding one entry per CDR3 protein. The sample holds hundreds of thousands of distinct CDR3 sequences, less than 35% seen once. The CDR3 totals 18 residues. CDR1 is MGHRA, CDR2 YSYEKL, per germline. In this sample, this clonotype turned up a few times. What it binds is unknown. One end of the junction does not line up with germline, which may come from a read error. The receptor's source is a girl aged 5 to 17 with multiple sclerosis. The V gene is TRBV4-1, the J gene TRBJ2-7; 14 bases line up with TRBD2. The end of the DNA aligns better with TRBJ2-5, so the J call may be wrong. The source material was blood. For the CDR3, the DNA is TGCACCAGCAGCCAAGACACCGGGACTAGCGGGAGAGGAGAGACCCAGTACTTC. Translated, it gives CTSSQDTGTSGRGETQYF.